What follows are 25 T cell receptor beta chains derived from one specimen sequenced in a study of cytomegalovirus exposure and HLA in healthy donors. The PCR employed 60 Vbeta primers together with 13 Jbeta primers. Libraries were prepared by immunoSEQ multiplex PCR; TCRdb keeps only in-frame clonotypes and omits some of them. The profile covers some 150,000 clones, with roughly two thirds appearing a single time and approximately 3% taken by the ten largest. The sequencing input was PBMCs. All receptors derive from a woman aged 25-40 years in good health and CMV-seronegative.

This clone has just a few counts. The genes are TRBV27 and TRBJ2-7, with D perhaps TRBD2 (6 bases). Between the trimmed V and J ends, which lost 5 bases and 6 bases, there was a span of 17 bases. This CDR3 has 14 amino acids. Per germline, CDR1 MNHEY and CDR2 SMNVEV (reference sequence). The CDR3 DNA reads as TGTGCCAGCAGTCCCGGGACTCCAGAGGGCGAGCAGTACTTC. This gives the protein CASSPGTPEGEQYF.

V and J are TRBV14 and TRBJ2-7; D call uncertain. The V end lost 3 bases, the J end lost 0 bases, and 3 bases lay between the germline ends. The CDR3 contains 12 residues. Germline CDR1 SGHDN, CDR2 FVKESK. This CDR3 reads CASSHSSYEQYF. For the CDR3, the DNA is TGTGCCAGCAGCCATAGCTCCTACGAGCAGTACTTC.

This clone has more than one count but fewer than ten. CDR3 sequence reads: CASSEYFSAGSSQFF. The CDR3 nucleotides read TGTGCCAGCAGTGAATACTTTTCGGCCGGGTCAAGCCAGTTCTTC. The chain recombines TRBV25-1 with TRBJ2-1; D gene ambiguous. Germline V gives CDR1 MGHDK, CDR2 SYGVNS. Trimming cost V 0 bases and J 13 bases, with 19 bases left between them. The CDR3 runs 15 residues.

The genes are TRBV6-5 and TRBJ1-2, with D possibly being TRBD1 (6 bases). This CDR3 has 13 residues. Trimming took off 6 bases at V and 4 bases at J, with 12 bases between the two ends. Germline CDR1 MNHEY, CDR2 SVGAGI. The CDR3 spells CASSSDRSYGYTF. The CDR3 DNA is TGTGCCAGCAGCTCCGACAGGAGCTATGGCTACACCTTC.

The gene calls are TRBV7-2 and TRBJ2-1; D remains unclear. CDR3 length: 14 residues. CDR1 is SGHTA and CDR2 is FQGNSA in the germline V gene. Trimming took 5 bases from V and 8 from J, leaving 16 bases between them. The DNA for the CDR3 is TGTGCCAGCAGCACGACCGTCTGGGCCGATGAGCAGTTCTTC. Protein sequence: CASSTTVWADEQFF. The full variable domain, completed using reference TRBV7-2 and TRBJ2-1, is GAGVSQSPSNKVTEKGKDVELRCDPISGHTALYWYRQSLGQGLEFLIYFQGNSAPDKSGLPSDRFSAERTGGSVSTLTIQRTQQEDSAVYLCASSTTVWADEQFFGPGTRLTVL.

This sequence joins TRBV4-3 and TRBJ2-1, with D perhaps TRBD1 (5 bases). This CDR3 has 15 residues. Trimming left V 8 bases short and J 8 bases short, with 22 bases between. CDR1 is LGHNA, CDR2 YSLEER, per germline. Here the CDR3 DNA reads TGCGCCAGCCGCTGGTCTCACCAGGGTTTTTATGAGCAGTTCTTC. Its translation is CASRWSHQGFYEQFF.

This clone occurred a few times. V and J are TRBV6-1 and TRBJ1-1, with D unclear. The V end was cut by 4 bases, the J end by 0 bases, with 9 bases between. Germline CDR1 is MNHNS and CDR2 is SASEGT. The CDR3 has 14 residues. The CDR3 is CASSAAGVNTEAFF. The CDR3 DNA sequence: TGTGCCAGCAGTGCCGCGGGAGTGAACACTGAAGCTTTCTTT.

In nucleotides, the CDR3 is TGTGCCAGCAGCTTAGACCTGGGAGCTGGGGCCAACGTCCTGACTTTC. This encodes CASSLDLGAGANVLTF. The rearrangement links TRBV11-1 to TRBJ2-6; TRBD2 is a possible D gene (5 bases). Trimming took off 1 base at V and 2 bases at J, with 9 bases between the two ends. The CDR3 runs to 16 residues. The germline gives CDR1 SGHAT, CDR2 FQDESV (reference sequence).

V is TRBV14 and J is TRBJ2-2, with a weak D call TRBD1 (6 bases). CDR1 and CDR2 from the germline V gene are SGHDN and FVKESK. The CDR3 is 14 residues long. V lost 2 bases and J 7 bases, leaving 11 bases between the germline ends. The CDR3 protein is CASSQRTAYGELFF. CDR3 coding DNA: TGTGCCAGCAGCCAAAGGACAGCTTACGGGGAGCTGTTTTTT. The complete variable domain, with remaining parts taken from reference TRBV14 and TRBJ2-2, reads EAGVTQFPSHSVIEKGQTVTLRCDPISGHDNLYWYRRVMGKEIKFLLHFVKESKQDESGMPNNRFLAERTGGTYSTLKVQPAELEDSGVYFCASSQRTAYGELFFGEGSRLTVL.

The CDR3 DNA reads TGTGCCAGCAGCTTAGGTGGCCTAGGAAACGCCGGGGAGCTGTTTTTT. It yields the protein CASSLGGLGNAGELFF. V usage is TRBV5-6 and J usage is TRBJ2-2; D is ambiguous. Trimming removed 2 bases at V and 6 bases at J, with 17 bases between. The germline CDR1 and CDR2 sequences are SGHDT and YYEEEE. The CDR3 has 16 residues.

Regarding this clone: One junction end disagrees with the germline gene, perhaps due to a read error. The chain couples TRBV18 to TRBJ2-1; D is undetermined. Germline V gives CDR1 KGHSH, CDR2 LQKENI. This CDR3 has 16 residues. CDR3 loop: CASSPPLPTVDNEQFF. The CDR3 bases are TGTGCCAGCTCACCACCCCTTCCGACCGTAGACAATGAGCAATTCTTC.

The V call is TRBV30, the J call TRBJ2-3; 10 nucleotides align to TRBD2. CDR3 length: 16 amino acids. V trimming: 3 bases; J trimming: 2 bases; junction bases outside the gene matches: 8. Germline V lookup: CDR1 GTSNPN, CDR2 SVGIG (reference sequence). CDR3 in amino acids: CAWSHGLAETTDTQYF. Here the CDR3 DNA reads TGTGCCTGGAGCCACGGACTAGCGGAGACCACAGATACGCAGTATTTT.

This clone has a handful of counts. The J gene is TRBJ1-1, the V gene TRBV29-1, with a tentative D call TRBD1 (5 bases). The V end lost 4 bases, the J end lost 0 bases, and 9 bases lay between the germline ends. Germline V lookup: CDR1 SQVTM, CDR2 ANQGSEA. The CDR3 spans 13 residues. Here the CDR3 reads CSVAMDMNTEAFF. The CDR3 nucleotides are TGCAGCGTTGCCATGGACATGAACACTGAAGCTTTCTTT. Using reference TRBV29-1 and TRBJ1-1 for the parts outside the CDR3, the full variable domain is SAVISQKPSRDICQRGTSLTIQCQVDSQVTMMFWYRQQPGQSLTLIATANQGSEATYESGFVIDKFPISRPNLTFSTLTVSNMSPEDSSIYLCSVAMDMNTEAFFGQGTRLTVV.

This clone was observed once. The chain couples TRBV2 to TRBJ2-1, with a tentative D call TRBD1 (5 bases). This CDR3 region has 14 residues. Looked up from germline, CDR1 is SNHLY and CDR2 is FYNNEI. The germline V and J ends were trimmed by 5 bases and 6 bases, with 14 bases remaining between them. The CDR3 region is CASSPKGPFNEQFF. The DNA for the CDR3 is TGTGCCAGCAGTCCAAAGGGGCCTTTCAATGAGCAGTTCTTC. Full variable domain (rest looked up from reference TRBV2 and TRBJ2-1): EPEVTQTPSHQVTQMGQEVILRCVPISNHLYFYWYRQILGQKVEFLVSFYNNEISEKSEIFDDQFSVERPDGSNFTLKIRSTKLEDSAMYFCASSPKGPFNEQFFGPGTRLTVL.

V and J are TRBV18 and TRBJ2-2; 9 nucleotides line up with TRBD1. Germline trimming cut 3 bases from V and 15 bases from J; bases unmatched to any gene: 17. Looked up from germline, CDR1 is KGHSH and CDR2 is LQKENI. CDR3 length: 16 residues. DNA for the CDR3: TGTGCCAGCTCACCTGGGACAGGGAGGCACACCGGGGGGTTGTTTTTT. The encoded protein is CASSPGTGRHTGGLFF.

This clone occurred once. The chain employs TRBV27 and TRBJ1-1; the D gene is possibly TRBD1 (5 bases). In germline, CDR1 is MNHEY, CDR2 SMNVEV (reference sequence). The CDR3 extends over 14 amino acids. Trimming took off 5 bases at V and 7 bases at J, with 17 bases between the two ends. The CDR3 here is CASSSRQSWGEAFF. CDR3 nucleotide sequence: TGTGCCAGCAGTAGTAGACAGTCCTGGGGTGAAGCTTTCTTT.

As for this clone: Distinct nucleotide sequences in the sample also encode this CDR3. The chain employs TRBV5-4 and TRBJ1-2; tentatively, D is TRBD1 (6 bases). This CDR3 spans 13 amino acids. Germline values: CDR1 SGHNT, CDR2 YYREEE (reference sequence). The V end was cut by 2 bases, the J end by 4 bases, with 9 bases between. The CDR3 sequence is CASSLGGAYGYTF. The CDR3 coding sequence is TGTGCCAGCAGCTTAGGGGGGGCCTATGGCTACACCTTC. Full variable domain (remainder filled in from reference TRBV5-4 and TRBJ1-2): ETGVTQSPTHLIKTRGQQVTLRCSSQSGHNTVSWYQQALGQGPQFIFQYYREEENGRGNFPPRFSGLQFPNYSSELNVNALELDDSALYLCASSLGGAYGYTFGSGTRLTVV.

The chain has TRBV7-9 and TRBJ2-3; D unclear. The ends were cut back, 5 bases at V and 4 bases at J, with 22 bases in the middle. This CDR3 region has 17 residues. CDR1 is SEHNR, CDR2 FQNEAQ, per germline (reference sequence). CDR3 residues: CASSPPTYKVTSDTQYF. CDR3 DNA: TGTGCCAGCAGCCCCCCGACTTACAAGGTCACTTCAGATACGCAGTATTTT.

The V call is TRBV4-1, the J call TRBJ1-2, with D uncertain. This CDR3 is 16 amino acids long. CDR1 and CDR2 (germline): MGHRA, YSYEKL. V gave up 0 bases and J gave up 0 bases, with 11 bases separating them. In nucleotides, the CDR3 is TGCGCCAGCAGCCAAGACAGGTCCCTGACTAACTATGGCTACACCTTC. This sequence encodes CASSQDRSLTNYGYTF.

This chain joins TRBV5-1 and TRBJ1-4; TRBD1 might be the D (5 bases). V was clipped by 0 bases and J by 8 bases, with 17 bases between them. CDR3 length: 16 amino acids. Looked up from germline, CDR1 is SGHRS and CDR2 is YFSETQ. The CDR3 loop is CASSLEGPGLREKLFF. CDR3 sequence (DNA): TGCGCCAGCAGCTTGGAAGGGCCAGGGCTACGCGAAAAACTGTTTTTT.

V usage is TRBV5-8 and J usage is TRBJ1-1, with D possibly being TRBD1 (6 bases). CDR3 length equals 13 residues. The germline gives CDR1 SGHTS, CDR2 YDEGEE. V lost 5 bases and J lost 1, with 9 bases in between. CDR3 amino acids: CASRTGRNTEAFF. The CDR3 DNA is TGTGCCAGCAGAACAGGGAGGAACACTGAAGCTTTCTTT.

This chain links TRBV20-1 with TRBJ1-2, with no clear D. Germline V gives CDR1 DFQATT, CDR2 SNEGSKA (reference sequence). The V end lost 5 bases, the J end lost 7 bases, and 8 bases lay between the germline ends. The CDR3 extends over 10 amino acids. CDR3 protein: CSAAASGYTF. For the CDR3, the DNA is TGCAGTGCTGCGGCTTCTGGCTACACCTTC.

This clone was seen more than once but under ten times. V usage is TRBV19 and J usage is TRBJ2-6, with 10 nucleotides matching TRBD1. This CDR3 contains 18 residues. Germline CDR1 and CDR2: LNHDA and SQIVND (reference sequence). V shed 5 bases and J 0 bases; nucleotides not matched to a gene: 7. As DNA, the CDR3 is TGTGCCAGTAGTTCATCGGGACAGGGGTCCTCTGGGGCCAACGTCCTGACTTTC. The encoded protein is CASSSSGQGSSGANVLTF.

This clone was recorded a few times. This chain links TRBV10-3 with TRBJ1-1, with TRBD1 matching over 9 bases. Trimming at V came to 6 bases and at J to 2 bases, leaving 7 bases not matched to a gene. The germline CDR1 and CDR2 sequences are ENHRY and SYGVKD. The CDR3 is 15 amino acids. CDR3 bases: TGTGCCATCAGAAAACAGGGGGCTGGTAACACTGAAGCTTTCTTT. Amino acid sequence: CAIRKQGAGNTEAFF.

This chain connects TRBV7-6 to TRBJ2-1, with TRBD2 matching 9 bases. The length of the CDR3 is 15 residues. The ends lost 5 bases at V and 9 bases at J; junction bases unmatched: 11. The germline CDR1 and CDR2 sequences are SGHVS and FNYEAQ. The CDR3 DNA reads as TGTGCCAGCAGCCCAGCTGGGACTAGCAGGAGTGAGCAGTTCTTC. Protein sequence: CASSPAGTSRSEQFF.